One and the same sample provided the 26 T cell receptor beta chains below, sequenced in a study of T-cell reconstitution after alpha-beta-depleted transplantation in children. The authors prepared the TCRbeta library with unique molecular identifiers. MiXCR, applied by TCRdb to the PCR reads, yields one record per CDR3 protein. Of approximately 82,000 distinct CDR3 sequences listed, roughly a sixth are singletons. The sample here was PBMCs, mostly from graft donor cells, taken 180 days after TCRalphabeta/CD19-depleted stem cell transplant. These receptors were obtained from a male patient aged 2-10 years who had a stem cell transplant for acute lymphoblastic leukemia, so the T cells may come from the graft donor.

The sample holds a few counts of this clonotype. The J gene is TRBJ1-5, the V gene TRBV12-3 or TRBV12-4; D ambiguous. The CDR3 loop spans 15 amino acids. The V and J ends lost 8 bases and 3 bases respectively, with 17 bases between them. The CDR3 sequence: CASQKWQDPNQPQHF. The CDR3 region has the DNA TGTGCCAGCCAAAAGTGGCAGGACCCCAATCAGCCCCAGCATTTT.

To note about this clonotype: Mismatch with germline at one junction end may stem from a read error. This chain links TRBV5-1 with TRBJ2-3; TRBD1 matches at 10 bases. CDR1 is SGHRS, CDR2 YFSETQ, per germline. The CDR3 totals 18 residues. DNA of the CDR3: TGCGCCAGCAGCTCGCCGGGACAGGGGTTACTTAGCACAGATGCGCAGTATTTT. Its protein is CASSSPGQGLLSTDAQYF.

The chain carries TRBV30 and TRBJ2-1; D might be TRBD2 (6 bases). V dropped 1 base and J dropped 7 bases, with 20 bases sitting between them. This CDR3 has 16 amino acids. Germline V CDR1 and CDR2: GTSNPN, SVGIG (reference sequence). This CDR3 reads CAWSEGHIAAFNEQFF. The CDR3 coding sequence is TGTGCCTGGAGTGAAGGTCACATAGCGGCTTTTAATGAGCAGTTCTTC.

This chain connects TRBV2 to TRBJ2-7; possibly TRBD2 for D (7 bases). Germline assignment: CDR1 SNHLY and CDR2 FYNNEI. The CDR3 totals 17 residues. The V end was cut by 5 bases, the J end by 2 bases, with 22 bases between. CDR3 in amino acids: CASSKVSVWGGPYEQYF. CDR3 nucleotide sequence: TGTGCCAGCAGTAAAGTAAGCGTTTGGGGGGGCCCCTACGAGCAGTACTTC.

This clonotype was seen more than once but under ten times. The chain employs TRBV28 and TRBJ1-1; TRBD1 matches at 8 bases. The CDR3 extends over 12 amino acids. V shed 6 bases, J shed 6 bases, and the junction held 3 bases outside the gene matches. Germline assignment: CDR1 MDHEN and CDR2 SYDVKM. The DNA for the CDR3 is TGTGCCAGCAGGCTACAGGGGGCTGAAGCTTTCTTT. As protein: CASRLQGAEAFF. Full variable domain (missing parts from reference TRBV28 and TRBJ1-1): DVKVTQSSRYLVKRTGEKVFLECVQDMDHENMFWYRQDPGLGLRLIYFSYDVKMKEKGDIPEGYSVSREKKERFSLILESASTNQTSMYLCASRLQGAEAFFGQGTRLTVV.

The chain employs TRBV19 and TRBJ2-1; perhaps TRBD2 as D (5 bases). The germline V gene encodes CDR1 LNHDA and CDR2 SQIVND (reference sequence). The length of the CDR3 is 12 residues. V shed 3 bases and J shed 6 bases, with 6 bases lying between them. CDR3 amino acids: CASSIGSNEQFF. The CDR3 DNA is TGTGCCAGTAGTATTGGGAGCAATGAGCAGTTCTTC.

This clonotype appeared a few times. The gene calls are TRBV7-7 and TRBJ2-3; 7 nucleotides agree with TRBD2. Per germline, CDR1 SSHAT and CDR2 FNYEAQ (reference sequence). V shed 1 base and J 6 bases; nucleotides not matched to a gene: 7. The CDR3 length is 15 residues. The CDR3 region is CASSLGLAEGDTQYF. The CDR3, as DNA: TGTGCCAGCAGCTTAGGGCTAGCGGAGGGGGATACGCAGTATTTT.

V is TRBV19 and J is TRBJ1-6, with a possible D match to TRBD1 (5 bases). V shed 6 bases and J shed 7 bases, with 13 bases lying between them. The CDR3 extends over 14 amino acids. CDR1 is LNHDA, CDR2 SQIVND, per germline (reference sequence). CDR3 sequence: CASRGPAGNSPLHF. CDR3 nucleotide sequence: TGTGCCAGTAGAGGGCCCGCAGGGAATTCACCCCTCCACTTT.

This clonotype was detected a few times. The chain has TRBV6-1 and TRBJ1-1, with TRBD1 matching over 7 bases. Germline V gene sequence: CDR1 MNHNS, CDR2 SASEGT. The V and J ends lost 8 bases and 4 bases, in that order; junction bases with no gene match: 7. This CDR3 has 13 amino acids. CDR3: CASHGQGGTEAFF. For the CDR3, the DNA is TGTGCCAGCCATGGGCAGGGGGGCACTGAAGCTTTCTTT.

This sequence joins TRBV12-3 or TRBV12-4 and TRBJ2-1; 8 nucleotides agree with TRBD2. V was clipped by 9 bases and J by 6 bases; unmatched bases: 4. The CDR3 has 12 amino acids. As DNA, the CDR3 is TGTGCCAGTCTACGGGGGGGCAATGAGCAGTTCTTC. It specifies CASLRGGNEQFF.

This clonotype has a count of ten or more. The chain combines TRBV20-1 with TRBJ1-1, with 7 bases that match TRBD1. V lost 1 base to trimming and J lost 1 base; unmatched junction nucleotides: 3. CDR3 length equals 14 residues. Germline V gene sequence: CDR1 DFQATT, CDR2 SNEGSKA (reference sequence). The DNA for the CDR3 is TGCAGTGCTAGAGGACAGGGAGGGAACACTGAAGCTTTCTTT. It is translated as CSARGQGGNTEAFF.

In its sample, this clonotype was seen a few times. This sequence joins TRBV2 and TRBJ2-2; D unclear. The CDR3 is made up of 14 amino acids. Germline V gene sequence: CDR1 SNHLY, CDR2 FYNNEI. V was shortened by 9 bases and J by 7 bases, with 18 bases between the two germline ends. The CDR3 protein is CARREGVNGGELFF. In DNA, the CDR3 is TGTGCCAGAAGAGAAGGCGTCAATGGCGGGGAGCTGTTTTTT.

The table lists this clonotype with a few counts. V usage is TRBV12-3 or TRBV12-4 and J usage is TRBJ2-2; D is unresolved. The CDR3 covers 16 residues. The V end lost 5 bases, the J end lost 5 bases, and 18 bases lay between the germline ends. The CDR3: CASSTPRLAGTGELFF. Written as DNA, the CDR3 is TGTGCCAGCAGTACCCCCCGGTTAGCTGGTACCGGGGAGCTGTTTTTT.

This clonotype was counted only a few times. A junction end diverges from the germline sequence, so it may reflect a read error. This chain links TRBV19 with TRBJ1-1, with D possibly TRBD1 on 6 matching bases. The CDR3 runs to 15 residues. Germline V gene sequence: CDR1 LNHDA, CDR2 SQIVND (reference sequence). The CDR3 loop reads CASSTQGQLNTEAFF. CDR3 sequence (DNA): TGTGCCAGTAGTACCCAAGGACAGTTGAACACTGAAGCCTTCTTT.

This clonotype was picked up a small number of times. The rearrangement uses TRBV6-6 and TRBJ2-1, with unresolved D. Germline CDR1 MNHNY, CDR2 SVGAGI (reference sequence). V was cut by 5 bases and J by 10 bases, with 12 bases left in between. This CDR3 region has 12 residues. DNA for the CDR3: TGTGCCAGCAGTCCCCGAAAAGGCGAGCAGTTCTTC. It yields the protein CASSPRKGEQFF.

This clonotype has just a few counts. This chain links TRBV29-1 with TRBJ2-2; the match to TRBD1 covers 12 bases. Germline V lookup: CDR1 SQVTM, CDR2 ANQGSEA. The CDR3 consists of 16 residues. The CDR3 sequence is CTVMGTGGYGAGELFF. The CDR3, as DNA: TGCACCGTGATGGGGACAGGGGGCTACGGTGCCGGGGAGCTGTTTTTT.

This clonotype was seen a few times. DNA for the CDR3: TGTGCCAGTAGCCGGCCCTTCTCTGGAAACACCATATATTTT. As protein: CASSRPFSGNTIYF. The rearrangement uses TRBV19 and TRBJ1-3; unclear D gene. Trimming pared 6 bases from V and 0 bases from J, leaving 9 bases between. From germline, CDR1 is LNHDA and CDR2 SQIVND (reference sequence). The CDR3 sequence is 14 residues long.

This clonotype was counted only a few times. The chain uses TRBV20-1 and TRBJ1-5; D is possibly TRBD1 (6 bases). This CDR3 region has 13 residues. Germline CDR1 and CDR2: DFQATT and SNEGSKA (reference sequence). Trimming took off 4 bases at V and 6 bases at J, with 13 bases between the two ends. Here the CDR3 DNA reads TGCAGTGCTAACTTTGGGGGCGGTCAGCCCCAGCATTTT. Its translation is CSANFGGGQPQHF.

This clonotype was seen a few times. CDR3 in amino acids: CASSLGRAGTYNEQFF. The CDR3 DNA follows: TGTGCCAGCAGCTTAGGTCGGGCAGGGACCTACAATGAGCAGTTCTTC. The chain joins TRBV7-8 to TRBJ2-1; D might be TRBD1 (5 bases). Germline CDR1 SGHVS, CDR2 FQNEAQ. V dropped 1 base and J dropped 2 bases, with 12 bases sitting between them. This CDR3 has 16 residues.

The chain combines TRBV5-1 with TRBJ2-7; no clear D. CDR3 size: 17 residues. From germline, CDR1 is SGHRS and CDR2 YFSETQ. The V and J ends lost 0 bases and 1 base respectively, with 17 bases between them. This CDR3 reads CASSLAPGPGSSYEQYF. CDR3 nucleotide sequence: TGCGCCAGCAGCTTGGCCCCCGGTCCGGGCTCATCCTACGAGCAGTACTTC.

The chain uses TRBV7-3 and TRBJ2-2; D is unresolved. Deletions cut 4 bases from V and 7 bases from J, with 10 bases between. This CDR3 comprises 13 residues. CDR1 is SGHTA, CDR2 FQGTGA, per germline. CDR3 amino acids: CASSSGYGGELFF. For the CDR3, the DNA is TGTGCCAGCAGCTCCGGGTACGGCGGGGAGCTGTTTTTT.

The chain employs TRBV7-8 and TRBJ2-7; 9 bases agree with TRBD1. With 5 bases clipped from V and 2 bases from J, the junction kept 4 bases outside the gene matches. Germline-derived CDR1 and CDR2 are SGHVS and FQNEAQ. The CDR3 totals 14 residues. The CDR3 DNA reads TGTGCCAGCAGCACCCGGGACAGGGCCTACGAGCAGTACTTC. Amino acids: CASSTRDRAYEQYF.

This clonotype was seen a single time. This sequence joins TRBV10-3 and TRBJ2-1; the match to TRBD2 covers 11 bases. Looked up from germline, CDR1 is ENHRY and CDR2 is SYGVKD. Trimming at V came to 6 bases and at J to 6 bases, leaving 13 bases not matched to a gene. The CDR3 covers 17 residues. The CDR3 DNA is TGTGCCATCAGGACCTACCTTAGCGGGGGGGCGGTCAATGAGCAGTTCTTC. Translation gives CAIRTYLSGGAVNEQFF.

This clonotype appeared many times. The rearrangement joins TRBV5-1 to TRBJ2-5, with 8 bases fitting TRBD1. V lost 4 bases and J lost 4; bases outside the gene matches: 6. The CDR3 is 14 residues long. Germline lookup yields CDR1 SGHRS and CDR2 YFSETQ. This chain's CDR3 is CASSAGQVLETQYF. In nucleotides, the CDR3 is TGCGCCAGCAGCGCGGGACAGGTATTAGAGACCCAGTACTTC.

This clonotype was detected a few times. The V gene is TRBV12-3 or TRBV12-4, the J gene TRBJ2-4; 8 positions match TRBD1. Germline trimming cut 5 bases from V and 6 bases from J; bases unmatched to any gene: 9. The CDR3 is made up of 15 amino acids. CDR3 amino acids: CASSPLGQGINIQYF. CDR3 nucleotide sequence: TGTGCCAGCAGTCCTCTCGGACAGGGCATAAACATTCAGTACTTC.

Ten or more counts support this clonotype. V and J are TRBV4-3 and TRBJ1-5; D is undetermined. The CDR3 loop spans 13 amino acids. Germline V gives CDR1 LGHNA, CDR2 YSLEER. Trimming took off 3 bases at V and 4 bases at J, with 7 bases between the two ends. CDR3 DNA: TGCGCCAGCAGCCAGGGCAGGAATCAGCCCCAGCATTTT. Protein product: CASSQGRNQPQHF.